A single sample gave rise to the 16 T cell receptor beta chains below, sequenced in a study of PD-1 blockade in classical Hodgkin lymphoma (dated by TCRdb to the early 2020s). The library was generated by the immunoSEQ multiplex PCR assay. TCRdb stores this immuneACCESS table with in-frame sequences only. Part of the clones is absent; in the studies checked, under half of the shortfall reflects unresolved V genes, and no reason is known for the rest. This sample has 42,000 or so clones in its table, and more than 85% of those were observed once. Of the sample, roughly 6% falls within the top ten clones. Sample time point, as interpreted from the label and publication: cycle 2 day 1 (C2D1) of nivolumab. Every trial patient had relapsed after autologous stem cell transplantation, and cohorts A, B and C differed in prior brentuximab vedotin exposure. Source: peripheral blood mononuclear cells (PBMCs), taken before the second cycle of nivolumab. All receptors come from a human donor with classical Hodgkin lymphoma.

The rearrangement links TRBV4-1 to TRBJ2-1, with TRBD2 identical over 16 bases. CDR1 MGHRA and CDR2 YSYEKL come from the germline V gene. V gave up 3 bases and J gave up 8 bases; unmatched junction bases: 1. This CDR3 comprises 15 residues. CDR3 amino acids: CASSQGLAGGDEQFF. DNA of the CDR3: TGCGCCAGCAGCCAGGGACTAGCGGGAGGGGATGAGCAGTTCTTC.

This rearrangement joins TRBV28 to TRBJ1-3, with 8 bases that match TRBD1. Germline values: CDR1 MDHEN, CDR2 SYDVKM. CDR3 size: 13 residues. After removal of 7 bases from V and 4 bases from J, the junction contained 3 bases not matched to a gene. CDR3 region: CASNRDRGNTIYF. Here the CDR3 DNA reads TGTGCCAGCAACCGGGACAGGGGAAACACCATATATTTT.

The chain couples TRBV15 to TRBJ2-1, with D possibly matching TRBD2 (6 bases). The CDR3 length is 16 residues. Trimming left V 1 base short and J 8 bases short, with 18 bases between. The germline CDR1 and CDR2 sequences are LNHNV and YYDKDF (reference sequence). CDR3 sequence reads: CATSRGRTGLRYEQFF. The CDR3 coding sequence is TGTGCCACCAGCAGAGGACGAACGGGACTTAGGTATGAGCAGTTCTTC.

V and J are TRBV4-2 and TRBJ2-7; D is ambiguous. CDR1 and CDR2 from the germline V gene are LGHNA and YNFKEQ. V lost 0 bases, J lost 2 bases, and 14 bases lay in between. The CDR3 totals 16 residues. CDR3 sequence: CASSQDWAGPTYEQYF. In DNA, the CDR3 is TGTGCCAGCAGCCAAGATTGGGCAGGTCCTACCTACGAGCAGTACTTC.

The chain uses TRBV9 and TRBJ2-2, with D tentatively TRBD1 (6 bases). Germline CDR1 and CDR2: SGDLS and YYNGEE. The CDR3 loop spans 15 amino acids. V was trimmed by 4 bases and J by 4 bases, leaving 14 bases between them. The CDR3 bases are TGTGCCAGCAGCCCAAGAACAGGGAGCACCGGGGAGCTGTTTTTT. Translating gives CASSPRTGSTGELFF.

J is TRBJ2-1 and V is TRBV10-1; D may correspond to TRBD1 or TRBD2 (5 bases each). Germline V gene sequence: CDR1 WNHNN, CDR2 SYGVQD (reference sequence). CDR3 length: 15 amino acids. Deletions cut 6 bases from V and 4 bases from J, with 16 bases between. The chain's CDR3 is CASSPNRDGYNEQFF. As DNA, the CDR3 is TGCGCCAGCAGCCCTAACCGGGACGGATACAATGAGCAGTTCTTC.

V is TRBV10-3 and J is TRBJ2-7; D perhaps matches TRBD1 (5 bases). With 0 bases removed from V and 2 bases from J, the gap between germline ends came to 11 bases. The germline gives CDR1 ENHRY, CDR2 SYGVKD. CDR3 length: 15 residues. CDR3 residues: CAISESQGGPYEQYF. The DNA of the CDR3 is TGTGCCATCAGTGAGTCTCAGGGTGGTCCCTACGAGCAGTACTTC.

The rearrangement links TRBV7-8 to TRBJ2-7, with D uncertain. The CDR3 is 12 residues long. Trimming removed 0 bases from V and 2 bases from J, with 2 bases in between. The germline V gene encodes CDR1 SGHVS and CDR2 FQNEAQ. For the CDR3, the DNA is TGTGCCAGCAGCTTAGCCCCCTACGAGCAGTACTTC. Translation gives CASSLAPYEQYF. Full variable domain (missing parts from reference TRBV7-8 and TRBJ2-7): GAGVSQSPRYKVAKRGQDVALRCDPISGHVSLFWYQQALGQGPEFLTYFQNEAQLDKSGLPSDRFFAERPEGSVSTLKIQRTQQEDSAVYLCASSLAPYEQYFGPGTRLTVT.

V usage is TRBV19 and J usage is TRBJ2-3, with D possibly TRBD2 on 6 matching bases. Germline CDR1 and CDR2: LNHDA and SQIVND (reference sequence). Trimming took off 7 bases at V and 1 base at J, with 21 bases between the two ends. CDR3 size: 17 residues. The DNA of the CDR3 is TGTGCCAGTACCCCCGGGACTTCCCCTGCTGGCACAGATACGCAGTATTTT. It codes for CASTPGTSPAGTDTQYF.

The chain recombines TRBV28 with TRBJ2-7, with D perhaps given as TRBD1 or TRBD2 (5 bases each). V was shortened by 6 bases and J by 0 bases, with 12 bases between the two germline ends. Germline CDR1 is MDHEN and CDR2 is SYDVKM. The CDR3 extends over 14 amino acids. In DNA form, the CDR3 reads TGTGCCAGCAGCCGCCGGGGCACCTCCTACGAGCAGTACTTC. This gives the protein CASSRRGTSYEQYF.

The chain links TRBV19 to TRBJ2-1; a weak D match, TRBD1 (6 bases). With 5 bases removed from V and 5 bases from J, the gap between germline ends came to 13 bases. Germline V gene lookup returns CDR1 LNHDA and CDR2 SQIVND (reference sequence). The CDR3 sequence is 14 residues long. The CDR3 region has the DNA TGTGCCAGTAGTCGTTTTGGACAGCACAATGAGCAGTTCTTC. It translates to CASSRFGQHNEQFF.

The V and J genes are TRBV6-6 and TRBJ2-7; 11 bases align to TRBD2. This CDR3 has 16 residues. CDR1 and CDR2 (germline): MNHNY, SVGAGI (reference sequence). Unmatched junction bases numbered 7, after V lost 4 bases and J lost 2 bases. The CDR3 protein is CASSSGSGRATYEQYF. Here the CDR3 DNA reads TGTGCCAGCAGTTCTGGTAGCGGGAGGGCCACCTACGAGCAGTACTTC.

The chain joins TRBV7-6 to TRBJ2-3, with 8 nucleotides matching TRBD1. Trimming removed 4 bases from V and 5 bases from J; junction bases left unmatched: 8. Germline CDR1 is SGHVS and CDR2 is FNYEAQ. This CDR3 has 15 residues. CDR3 in DNA: TGTGCCAGCAGCTCAGGACAGGGAAGGGTAGATACGCAGTATTTT. This sequence encodes CASSSGQGRVDTQYF.

The chain recombines TRBV7-2 with TRBJ1-2; D remains unclear. Germline CDR1 is SGHTA and CDR2 is FQGNSA. Trimming pared 1 base from V and 3 bases from J, leaving 12 bases between. This CDR3 has 15 amino acids. CDR3 residues: CASSLGVGRHYGYTF. CDR3 in DNA: TGTGCCAGCAGCTTAGGTGTGGGAAGACACTATGGCTACACCTTC.

The J gene is TRBJ1-1, the V gene TRBV9; D unclear. The length of the CDR3 is 14 residues. V was cut by 4 bases and J by 1 base, with 11 bases left in between. Germline V gene data show CDR1 as SGDLS and CDR2 as YYNGEE. CDR3 sequence (DNA): TGTGCCAGCAGCCCCGGCCCCAGGAACACTGAAGCTTTCTTT. Translating gives CASSPGPRNTEAFF.

The V call is TRBV7-3, the J call TRBJ2-1; maybe TRBD2 (5 bases). The V gene lost 2 bases and the J gene lost 6 bases, with 11 bases spanning the gap. The CDR3 is made up of 14 amino acids. CDR1 and CDR2 (germline): SGHTA, FQGTGA. CDR3 in DNA: TGTGCCAGCAGCTTAGAGGGCGACTTCAATGAGCAGTTCTTC. Protein product: CASSLEGDFNEQFF.